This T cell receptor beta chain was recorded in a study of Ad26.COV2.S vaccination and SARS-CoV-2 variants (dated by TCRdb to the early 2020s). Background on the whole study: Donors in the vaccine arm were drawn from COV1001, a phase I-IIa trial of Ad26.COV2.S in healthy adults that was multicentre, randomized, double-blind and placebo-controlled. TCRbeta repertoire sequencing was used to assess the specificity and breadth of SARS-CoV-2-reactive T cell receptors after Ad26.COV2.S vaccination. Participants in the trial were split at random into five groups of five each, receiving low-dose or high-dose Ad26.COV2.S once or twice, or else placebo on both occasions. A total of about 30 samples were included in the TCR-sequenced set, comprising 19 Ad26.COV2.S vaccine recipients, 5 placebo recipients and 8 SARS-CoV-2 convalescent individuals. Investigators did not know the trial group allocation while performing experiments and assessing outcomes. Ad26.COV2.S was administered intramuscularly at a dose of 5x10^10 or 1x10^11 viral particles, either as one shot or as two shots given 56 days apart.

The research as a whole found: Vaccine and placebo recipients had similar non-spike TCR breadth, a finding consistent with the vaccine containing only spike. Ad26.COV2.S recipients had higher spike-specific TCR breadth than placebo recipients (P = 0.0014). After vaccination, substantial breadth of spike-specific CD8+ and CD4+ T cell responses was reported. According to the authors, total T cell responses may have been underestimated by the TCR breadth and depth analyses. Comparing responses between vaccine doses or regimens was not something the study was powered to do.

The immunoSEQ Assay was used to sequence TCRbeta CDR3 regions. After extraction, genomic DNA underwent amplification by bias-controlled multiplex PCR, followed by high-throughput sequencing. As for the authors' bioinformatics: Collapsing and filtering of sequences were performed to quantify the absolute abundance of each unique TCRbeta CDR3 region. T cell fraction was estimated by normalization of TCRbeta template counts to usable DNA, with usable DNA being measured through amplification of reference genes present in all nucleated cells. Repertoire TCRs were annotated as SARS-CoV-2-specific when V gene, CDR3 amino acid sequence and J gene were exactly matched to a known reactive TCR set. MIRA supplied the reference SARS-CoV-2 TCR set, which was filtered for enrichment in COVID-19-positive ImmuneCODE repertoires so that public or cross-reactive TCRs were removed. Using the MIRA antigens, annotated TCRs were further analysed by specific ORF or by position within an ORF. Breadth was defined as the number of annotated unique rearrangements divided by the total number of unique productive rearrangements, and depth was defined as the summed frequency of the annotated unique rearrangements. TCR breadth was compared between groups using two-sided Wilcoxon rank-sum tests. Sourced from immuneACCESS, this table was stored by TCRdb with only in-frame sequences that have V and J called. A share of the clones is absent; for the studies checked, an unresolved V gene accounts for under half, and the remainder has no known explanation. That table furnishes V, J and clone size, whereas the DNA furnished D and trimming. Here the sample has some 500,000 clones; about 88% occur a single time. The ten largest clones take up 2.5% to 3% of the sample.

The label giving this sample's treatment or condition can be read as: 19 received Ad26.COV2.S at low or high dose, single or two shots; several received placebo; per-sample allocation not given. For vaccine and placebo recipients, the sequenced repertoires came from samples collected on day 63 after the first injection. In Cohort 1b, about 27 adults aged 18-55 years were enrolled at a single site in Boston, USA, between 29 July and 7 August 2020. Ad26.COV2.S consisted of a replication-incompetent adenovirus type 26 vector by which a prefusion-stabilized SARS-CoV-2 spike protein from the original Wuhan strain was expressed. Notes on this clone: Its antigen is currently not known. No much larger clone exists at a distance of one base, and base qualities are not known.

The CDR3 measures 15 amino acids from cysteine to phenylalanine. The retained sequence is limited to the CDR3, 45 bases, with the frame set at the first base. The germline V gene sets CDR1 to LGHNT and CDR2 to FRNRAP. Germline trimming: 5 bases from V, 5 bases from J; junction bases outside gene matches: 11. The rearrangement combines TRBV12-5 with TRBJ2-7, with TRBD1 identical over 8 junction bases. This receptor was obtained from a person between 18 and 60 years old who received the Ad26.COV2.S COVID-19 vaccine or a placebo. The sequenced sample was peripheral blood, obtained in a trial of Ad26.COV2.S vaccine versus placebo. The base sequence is TGTGCTAGTGGTCCCAGCCAGGGGGCGAGCGACGAGCAGTACTTC. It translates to CASGPSQGASDEQYF.